Each of the 12 T cell receptor beta chains below was sequenced from the same sample in a study of T cell clones after liver transplantation. Repertoires were generated with immunoSEQ multiplex PCR, while TCRdb's copy carries only in-frame clones and drops some. The data contain about 18,000 clones, 88% of them seen just once; the ten biggest clones take up 10% to 15%. Sequencing was performed on CD8+ T cells from blood, taken before liver transplant. Receptors were obtained from a human donor who received a liver transplant.

For the CDR3, the DNA is TGTGCCAGTAGTATGAGGGGACTTGGTGAGACCCAGTACTTC. It encodes CASSMRGLGETQYF. This chain connects TRBV19 to TRBJ2-5; D perhaps matches TRBD2 (6 bases). With 3 bases removed from V and 5 bases from J, the gap between germline ends came to 13 bases. The germline V gene encodes CDR1 LNHDA and CDR2 SQIVND (reference sequence). The CDR3 is 14 residues long.

The rearrangement uses TRBV5-1 and TRBJ2-7; D is undetermined. Per the germline V gene, CDR1 is SGHRS and CDR2 is YFSETQ. The germline V and J ends were trimmed by 3 bases and 1 base, with 17 bases remaining between them. CDR3 length: 16 residues. The CDR3 here is CASSSRLGLESYEQYF. The CDR3, as DNA: TGCGCCAGCAGCTCCAGACTGGGCCTAGAGTCCTACGAGCAGTACTTC.

The chain employs TRBV7-9 and TRBJ2-2, with TRBD2 identical over 8 bases. This CDR3 is built from 15 residues. Germline assignment: CDR1 SEHNR and CDR2 FQNEAQ (reference sequence). V shed 7 bases and J 6 bases; nucleotides not matched to a gene: 10. CDR3 DNA sequence: TGTGCCAGCACCTCGGGACTAGATTACCCCGGGGAGCTGTTTTTT. Protein product: CASTSGLDYPGELFF.

V gene TRBV11-2 combines with J gene TRBJ1-1; D ambiguous. This CDR3 region has 12 residues. V was clipped by 2 bases and J by 8 bases, with 9 bases between them. Germline V gene sequence: CDR1 SGHAT, CDR2 FQNNGV. In DNA form, the CDR3 reads TGTGCCAGCAGCTTATCCCCACTGGAAGCTTTCTTT. Protein sequence: CASSLSPLEAFF.

V gene TRBV7-9 combines with J gene TRBJ1-1; D call uncertain. The CDR3 extends over 13 amino acids. The V end was cut by 0 bases, the J end by 5 bases, with 7 bases between. The V gene's germline CDR1 is SEHNR and CDR2 FQNEAQ (reference sequence). The CDR3 reads CASSLASGTEAFF. The CDR3, as DNA: TGTGCCAGCAGCTTAGCTAGCGGGACTGAAGCTTTCTTT.

This clone was detected a few times. V is TRBV5-1 and J is TRBJ2-6; 13 bases are a match to TRBD2. The V gene's germline CDR1 is SGHRS and CDR2 YFSETQ. The CDR3 has 22 amino acids. J was trimmed by 2 bases and V by 1 base; bases with no gene match: 15. The CDR3 region is CASSLLTVTSGRAYPGANVLTF. The CDR3 bases are TGCGCCAGCAGCTTGTTAACCGTAACTAGCGGGAGGGCCTATCCTGGGGCCAACGTCCTGACTTTC.

The CDR3 protein is CASSGSRRYEQYF. The CDR3 DNA reads TGTGCCAGCAGTGGGAGTAGGCGGTACGAGCAGTACTTC. The gene calls are TRBV2 and TRBJ2-7; no reliable D call. V dropped 4 bases and J dropped 4 bases, with 11 bases sitting between them. This CDR3 has 13 residues. Germline assignment: CDR1 SNHLY and CDR2 FYNNEI. The full variable domain, its missing parts supplied by reference TRBV2 and TRBJ2-7, is EPEVTQTPSHQVTQMGQEVILRCVPISNHLYFYWYRQILGQKVEFLVSFYNNEISEKSEIFDDQFSVERPDGSNFTLKIRSTKLEDSAMYFCASSGSRRYEQYFGPGTRLTVT.

The V call is TRBV28, the J call TRBJ2-3; 14 bases are a match to TRBD2. The ends lost 5 bases at V and 3 bases at J; junction bases unmatched: 13. The CDR3 consists of 19 residues. Looked up from germline, CDR1 is MDHEN and CDR2 is SYDVKM. CDR3 in DNA: TGTGCCAGCAGTCCCTTGGGACTAGCGGGAGAGGCTGGGACAGATACGCAGTATTTT. Amino acid sequence: CASSPLGLAGEAGTDTQYF.

V usage is TRBV7-9 and J usage is TRBJ1-5; TRBD1 matches 7 bases. V gave up 3 bases and J gave up 8 bases; unmatched junction bases: 7. The length of the CDR3 is 14 residues. The V gene's germline CDR1 is SEHNR and CDR2 FQNEAQ (reference sequence). CDR3 amino acids: CASSFGQAPEPQHF. As DNA, the CDR3 is TGTGCCAGCAGCTTTGGACAGGCGCCGGAGCCCCAGCATTTT.

The chain couples TRBV28 to TRBJ2-3; D is ambiguous. V lost 3 bases to trimming and J lost 0 bases, with 7 bases between them. Per the germline V gene, CDR1 is MDHEN and CDR2 is SYDVKM. The CDR3 sequence is 14 residues long. Here the CDR3 reads CASSFRASTDTQYF. For the CDR3, the DNA is TGTGCCAGCAGTTTCCGGGCTAGCACAGATACGCAGTATTTT.

The J gene is TRBJ2-2, the V gene TRBV11-3; 13 bases align to TRBD2. The CDR3 has 16 amino acids. Trimming at V came to 5 bases and at J to 6 bases, leaving 6 bases not matched to a gene. The germline V gene has CDR1 SGHNT and CDR2 YENEEA. CDR3 DNA: TGTGCCAGCAGCCCTCGGACTAGCGGGAGCCCCGGGGAGCTGTTTTTT. It codes for CASSPRTSGSPGELFF.

The V and J genes are TRBV27 and TRBJ2-6; 7 bases agree with TRBD2. Trimming cost V 4 bases and J 0 bases; bases outside gene matches: 3. The germline V gene has CDR1 MNHEY and CDR2 SMNVEV (reference sequence). The CDR3 has 16 amino acids. In DNA, the CDR3 is TGTGCCAGCAGTTGGCGGGAGCCCTCTGGGGCCAACGTCCTGACTTTC. Its translation: CASSWREPSGANVLTF.